A single sample gave rise to the 32 T cell receptor beta chains below, sequenced in a study of T cell repertoires in cytomegalovirus infection. TCRdb fed the reads into MiXCR, producing one record per CDR3 protein. The sample records a few hundred thousand distinct CDR3 sequences, more than 20% being singletons. Sequencing was carried out using PBMCs. The source of these receptors is a human donor in good health (CMV status not recorded). Some clones in this sample may be carry-over from other donors' samples.

The rearrangement uses TRBV7-9 and TRBJ1-2; no clear D gene. The germline V gene encodes CDR1 SEHNR and CDR2 FQNEAQ (reference sequence). Trimming cost V 0 bases and J 6 bases, with 8 bases left between them. This CDR3 spans 13 amino acids. CDR3 region: CASSLAGSHGYTF. The CDR3 coding sequence is TGTGCCAGCAGCTTAGCAGGCAGTCATGGCTACACCTTC.

The chain employs TRBV4-1 and TRBJ1-2; weak D call: TRBD1 (5 bases). Deletions cut 2 bases from V and 2 bases from J, with 9 bases between. This CDR3 is built from 14 residues. Germline CDR1 and CDR2: MGHRA and YSYEKL. CDR3 bases: TGCGCCAGCAGCCAACCAGGGTCCAACTATGGCTACACCTTC. Its protein product is CASSQPGSNYGYTF.

This clonotype was observed a few times. The chain is built from TRBV7-2 and TRBJ2-3, with D unclear. Trimming stripped 5 bases from V and 14 bases from J, with 20 bases between. CDR3 length: 13 amino acids. CDR1 and CDR2 from the germline V gene are SGHTA and FQGNSA. CDR3 coding DNA: TGTGCCAGCAGCACCCCAGCGAGTGAGGTGTTGTATTTT. Its translation is CASSTPASEVLYF.

This clonotype occurred many times. The chain carries TRBV7-6 and TRBJ1-1; 7 nucleotides line up with TRBD1. Unmatched junction bases numbered 11, after V lost 7 bases and J lost 6 bases. The CDR3 totals 14 residues. CDR1 is SGHVS and CDR2 is FNYEAQ in the germline V gene. The CDR3 DNA reads as TGTGCCAGCAAAGCGGAGGGGGCTTTCGCTGAAGCTTTCTTT. Translation: CASKAEGAFAEAFF.

V and J are TRBV6-8 and TRBJ2-2, with D perhaps matching TRBD1 or TRBD2 (7 bases each). The CDR3 is made up of 14 amino acids. V lost 7 bases and J 8 bases, leaving 17 bases between the germline ends. Germline V gene data show CDR1 as MNHGY and CDR2 as SAAAGT. The CDR3: CASTSGGGSGELFF. The CDR3, as DNA: TGTGCCAGCACCTCAGGGGGGGGCTCGGGGGAGCTGTTTTTT.

This clonotype was seen repeatedly, ten times or more. The genes are TRBV7-2 and TRBJ2-1; the D is unclear. The V gene's germline CDR1 is SGHTA and CDR2 FQGNSA. This CDR3 has 14 amino acids. V was trimmed by 5 bases and J by 2 bases, leaving 10 bases between them. CDR3 amino acids: CASSRTNAYNEQFF. The CDR3 coding sequence is TGTGCCAGCAGCCGGACGAACGCCTACAATGAGCAGTTCTTC.

The chain couples TRBV29-1 to TRBJ2-7, with 7 bases that match TRBD1. The V gene's germline CDR1 is SQVTM and CDR2 ANQGSEA. The CDR3 extends over 13 amino acids. Trimming cost V 4 bases and J 3 bases; bases outside gene matches: 6. The CDR3 DNA reads as TGCAGCGTTGCAAGACAGGGCAGCTACGAGCAGTACTTC. Its protein product is CSVARQGSYEQYF.

At least ten counts were recorded for this clonotype. The rearrangement links TRBV7-6 to TRBJ2-3; tentative D call: TRBD2 (6 bases). The germline V and J ends were trimmed by 7 bases and 5 bases, with 13 bases remaining between them. The CDR3 consists of 13 residues. Per the germline V gene, CDR1 is SGHVS and CDR2 is FNYEAQ. DNA for the CDR3: TGTGCCAGCATGGCCGGGAGTCGAGATACGCAGTATTTT. Its translation is CASMAGSRDTQYF.

The chain uses TRBV2 and TRBJ2-1; TRBD1 is a possible D gene (6 bases). Between the trimmed V and J ends, which lost 5 bases and 0 bases, there was a span of 14 bases. Germline loops: CDR1 SNHLY, CDR2 FYNNEI. The CDR3 is 16 amino acids. The CDR3 DNA sequence: TGTGCCAGCAGTATAAGACAGGTTAGCTCCTACAATGAGCAGTTCTTC. Its protein is CASSIRQVSSYNEQFF.

The V call is TRBV10-3, the J call TRBJ1-3; no definite D call. Looked up from germline, CDR1 is ENHRY and CDR2 is SYGVKD. The CDR3 totals 20 residues. V was shortened by 0 bases and J by 2 bases, with 23 bases between the two germline ends. In nucleotides, the CDR3 is TGTGCCATCAGTGAGTCAGCGGTGACACCTCAACAATATGCTGGAAACACCATATATTTT. Its protein product is CAISESAVTPQQYAGNTIYF.

The V and J genes are TRBV7-6 and TRBJ1-1, with D unclear. Germline CDR1 is SGHVS and CDR2 is FNYEAQ. V gave up 4 bases and J gave up 2 bases, with 17 bases separating them. The CDR3 contains 16 residues. As DNA, the CDR3 is TGTGCCAGCAGCTCCCCCACCAACGTTCGAAACACTGAAGCTTTCTTT. It specifies CASSSPTNVRNTEAFF.

This clonotype has a count of ten or more. The chain recombines TRBV28 with TRBJ1-4; D not resolved. This CDR3 spans 17 amino acids. The V gene lost 5 bases and the J gene lost 8 bases, with 24 bases spanning the gap. Germline lookup yields CDR1 MDHEN and CDR2 SYDVKM. The DNA for the CDR3 is TGTGCCAGCAGTCCGGGAAAGGGTGTGCTCCTGAGGGAAAAACTGTTTTTT. Protein product: CASSPGKGVLLREKLFF.

This clonotype was detected only a few times. The rearrangement uses TRBV30 and TRBJ1-3; D gene ambiguous. This CDR3 region has 13 residues. V lost 4 bases to trimming and J lost 7 bases, with 14 bases between them. Germline values: CDR1 GTSNPN, CDR2 SVGIG (reference sequence). The CDR3 reads CAWTILPGNTIYF. The CDR3, as DNA: TGTGCCTGGACAATACTTCCGGGTAACACCATATATTTT.

The chain uses TRBV7-2 and TRBJ1-1; D gene ambiguous. The CDR3 is 10 residues long. V was trimmed by 1 base and J by 10 bases, leaving 4 bases between them. Germline CDR1 and CDR2: SGHTA and FQGNSA. CDR3 in DNA: TGTGCCAGCAGCTTAGGCGCAGCTTTCTTT. It specifies CASSLGAAFF.

The rearrangement links TRBV6-2 or TRBV6-3 to TRBJ1-5, with D possibly TRBD1 on 5 matching bases. The CDR3 consists of 17 residues. Looked up from germline, CDR1 is MNHEY and CDR2 is SVGEGT. The V gene lost 6 bases and the J gene lost 3 bases, with 21 bases spanning the gap. The CDR3: CASSRKPGTGVNQPQHF. CDR3 sequence (DNA): TGTGCCAGCAGCCGGAAACCAGGGACGGGAGTCAATCAGCCCCAGCATTTT.

The genes are TRBV4-1 and TRBJ2-3, with a tentative D call TRBD2 (5 bases). Per the germline V gene, CDR1 is MGHRA and CDR2 is YSYEKL. This CDR3 spans 15 amino acids. V was trimmed by 1 base and J by 1 base, leaving 9 bases between them. CDR3: CASSQVVGGTDTQYF. CDR3 in DNA: TGCGCCAGCAGCCAAGTCGTCGGGGGCACAGATACGCAGTATTTT.

This chain joins TRBV7-9 and TRBJ2-7; 10 positions agree with TRBD1. Looked up from germline, CDR1 is SEHNR and CDR2 is FQNEAQ (reference sequence). There are 17 residues in the CDR3. V shed 5 bases and J 0 bases; nucleotides not matched to a gene: 10. CDR3 sequence: CASSRPGTGASSYEQYF. The CDR3 bases are TGTGCCAGCAGCCGTCCCGGGACAGGGGCCAGCTCCTACGAGCAGTACTTC.

This clonotype was observed a handful of times. The genes are TRBV19 and TRBJ2-3, with D tentatively TRBD2 (5 bases). The CDR3 totals 14 residues. The V and J ends lost 9 bases and 4 bases respectively, with 17 bases between them. Germline CDR1 LNHDA, CDR2 SQIVND (reference sequence). As DNA, the CDR3 is TGTGCCAGCTTCAGCGGCGAAGTTTCAGATACGCAGTATTTT. Its protein is CASFSGEVSDTQYF.

The chain combines TRBV6-6 with TRBJ1-2; D not certain. Germline CDR1 reads MNHNY; CDR2 reads SVGAGI (reference sequence). Trimming removed 6 bases from V and 2 bases from J, with 7 bases in between. The CDR3 covers 12 residues. CDR3 nucleotide sequence: TGTGCCAGCAGGGAGTCCAACTATGGCTACACCTTC. This translates into CASRESNYGYTF.

The chain employs TRBV20-1 and TRBJ2-1, with D uncertain. CDR3 length equals 16 residues. Germline V gives CDR1 DFQATT, CDR2 SNEGSKA (reference sequence). V lost 2 bases and J 2 bases, leaving 16 bases between the germline ends. The CDR3 DNA is TGCAGTGCTAGACTCCAGAGTTTAGGGACCTACAATGAGCAGTTCTTC. Encoded protein: CSARLQSLGTYNEQFF.

V is TRBV29-1 and J is TRBJ2-1; the match to TRBD2 covers 8 bases. The CDR3 loop spans 12 amino acids. Germline V gene data show CDR1 as SQVTM and CDR2 as ANQGSEA. V shed 4 bases, J shed 7 bases, and the junction held 3 bases outside the gene matches. CDR3 bases: TGCAGCGTTGTGCGGGAGGTGAATGAGCAGTTCTTC. This gives the protein CSVVREVNEQFF.

This clonotype has at least ten counts. The chain joins TRBV7-6 to TRBJ2-2; no clear D gene. Germline assignment: CDR1 SGHVS and CDR2 FNYEAQ. Trimming stripped 0 bases from V and 1 base from J, with 12 bases between. This CDR3 is 17 amino acids long. The CDR3 DNA sequence: TGTGCCAGCAGCTTAGCGTTGGGGTCGATGAACACCGGGGAGCTGTTTTTT. Translated, it gives CASSLALGSMNTGELFF.

The chain has TRBV6-2 or TRBV6-3 and TRBJ1-2; no reliable D call. There are 14 residues in the CDR3. CDR1 is MNHEY and CDR2 is SVGEGT in the germline V gene. V was trimmed by 6 bases and J by 6 bases, leaving 17 bases between them. CDR3 sequence reads: CASRTSGLKHGYTF. The CDR3 DNA follows: TGTGCCAGCAGAACCTCGGGCCTAAAGCATGGCTACACCTTC.

The chain is built from TRBV6-1 and TRBJ2-1; no clear D. Per the germline V gene, CDR1 is MNHNS and CDR2 is SASEGT. CDR3 length equals 13 residues. Between the trimmed V and J ends, which lost 5 bases and 9 bases, there was a span of 14 bases. CDR3 bases: TGTGCCAGCAGTTACGCCCCCTTGAGTGAGCAGTTCTTC. Protein: CASSYAPLSEQFF.

This clonotype was detected a few times. The gene calls are TRBV29-1 and TRBJ2-5; D not resolved. The CDR3 length is 12 residues. Trimming removed 3 bases from V and 3 bases from J, with 8 bases in between. Germline assignment: CDR1 SQVTM and CDR2 ANQGSEA. CDR3 coding DNA: TGCAGCGTTGAGTTAGGAAAAGAGACCCAGTACTTC. Translating gives CSVELGKETQYF.

This clonotype occurred many times. The V gene is TRBV7-2, the J gene TRBJ1-1; possible D gene TRBD1, 6 bases. Germline V gene lookup returns CDR1 SGHTA and CDR2 FQGNSA. The V gene lost 4 bases and the J gene lost 4 bases, with 16 bases spanning the gap. CDR3 length: 15 residues. The chain's CDR3 is CASSSYRASSTEAFF. The DNA of the CDR3 is TGTGCCAGCAGCTCGTACAGGGCGTCGAGCACTGAAGCTTTCTTT.

This clonotype showed up just a few times. The chain couples TRBV6-8 to TRBJ2-3; no firm D call. The CDR3 has 13 amino acids. The germline gives CDR1 MNHGY, CDR2 SAAAGT. With 0 bases removed from V and 0 bases from J, the gap between germline ends came to 1 base. The CDR3 protein is CASSYSSTDTQYF. The CDR3 DNA follows: TGTGCCAGCAGTTACTCCAGCACAGATACGCAGTATTTT.

This clonotype was seen repeatedly, ten times or more. The chain uses TRBV7-6 and TRBJ2-5; TRBD2 is a possible D gene (5 bases). CDR1 and CDR2 (germline): SGHVS, FNYEAQ. The CDR3 has 15 amino acids. Trimming removed 5 bases at V and 1 base at J, with 14 bases between. The CDR3 nucleotides are TGTGCCAGCAGCCTCCTCGGGGAGACCCAAGAGACCCAGTACTTC. Its translation is CASSLLGETQETQYF.

V and J are TRBV3-1 and TRBJ1-1; D is perhaps TRBD1 (5 bases). The CDR3 length is 13 residues. Germline-derived CDR1 and CDR2 are LGHDT and YNNKEL (reference sequence). The ends were cut back, 2 bases at V and 6 bases at J, with 10 bases in the middle. DNA for the CDR3: TGTGCCAGCAGCCAATGGGGGGTGGCTGAAGCTTTCTTT. Translation: CASSQWGVAEAFF.

The chain is built from TRBV10-3 and TRBJ2-1, with 8 bases aligning to TRBD2. Trimming removed 4 bases from V and 6 bases from J; junction bases left unmatched: 8. The CDR3 contains 15 residues. Germline V gene sequence: CDR1 ENHRY, CDR2 SYGVKD. CDR3 in DNA: TGTGCCATCAGTGGGACTAGCTGGGGGTCCAATGAGCAGTTCTTC. Translation: CAISGTSWGSNEQFF.

Many counts were recorded for this clonotype. This chain uses TRBV5-4 with TRBJ2-1; D not certain. V gave up 4 bases and J gave up 4 bases, with 18 bases separating them. Germline V gene lookup returns CDR1 SGHNT and CDR2 YYREEE (reference sequence). CDR3 length: 16 residues. The CDR3 here is CASSPDRTPGYNEQFF. Written as DNA, the CDR3 is TGTGCCAGCAGCCCCGACCGGACCCCAGGATACAATGAGCAGTTCTTC.

This clonotype was picked up a small number of times. V is TRBV5-6 and J is TRBJ2-7; 10 bases align to TRBD1. The CDR3 has 13 residues. The junction had 5 bases not matched to a gene; V was cut back by 5 bases and J by 6 bases. From germline, CDR1 is SGHDT and CDR2 YYEEEE. Written as DNA, the CDR3 is TGTGCCAGCAGGCGGACAGGGGGTTCCGAGCAGTACTTC. Amino acid sequence: CASRRTGGSEQYF.